This T cell receptor (beta chain) comes out of a study of blood T cell repertoires in COVID-19. As for the study in general: PBMCs, B-cell-depleted T cells, or T cells provided the cDNA or gDNA that made up the material.

V was pared by 7 bases and J by 10 bases, with 14 bases of the junction left unmatched. This CDR3 is 14 amino acids long. Germline V gene sequence: CDR1 SQVTM, CDR2 ANQGSEA. Original handling: For nucleated cells, counts were estimated from reference gene primer amplification. Only in-frame clones appear in the TCRdb table, and some are missing; sequencing was by immunoSEQ multiplex PCR. The V and J calls and the clone size are those of that table, but D and trimming were determined from the DNA. The table has more than 150,000 clones, 75% to 90% seen once. The V gene is TRBV29-1, the J gene TRBJ2-1, with TRBD2 identical over 9 bases. Source material: peripheral blood. The clonotype comes from a woman in her forties with acute or convalescent COVID-19. This CDR3 reads CSELSAGGPQEQFF. CDR3 DNA: TGCAGCGAACTATCGGCGGGGGGGCCGCAAGAGCAGTTCTTC.